This T cell receptor (beta chain) was captured by sequencing in a study of cytomegalovirus exposure and HLA in healthy donors listed by TCRdb under 2017. For context, the study as a whole: An earlier analysis of approximately 550 of the donors reported 250 to 350 Gb of sequence data and some 120 million unique TCR beta sequences from some 180 million T cells. In addition to the first cohort of around 670 subjects, a separate validation cohort of 120 different subjects was used. To decide whether each TCR beta V gene segment behaved as functional or pseudogenic, an earlier analysis of over 500 of the donors relied on high-throughput TCR beta sequencing. Both class I and class II loci were covered by HLA typing, at four-digit resolution. In a later analysis, previously published TCR beta repertoires from 600 to 850 donors were re-analyzed and high-resolution HLA genotyping was added so that TCR occurrence patterns could be studied. All discovery cohort repertoires had been generated using a single sequencing platform. Of the roughly 400 genotyped donors, approximately 82% fell in the genetic ancestry cluster associated with self-reported Caucasian donors. Roughly five DR-DQ haplotypes were handled as single units for association and clustering, since linkage in the cohort was strong. The aim of the study was to test whether cataloging public T cell receptors could identify signatures of past pathogen exposure. In the later analysis, no new phenotypic data were used to find candidate immune exposures; instead, reliance was placed on TCR beta sequences and their occurrence across donors. Alongside the repertoire data, information on donor age, sex, ethnicity and CMV serostatus was compiled. On average, around 240,000 unique TCR beta nucleotide sequences were sequenced per donor among about 400 genotyped donors of the cohort, with 15% to 20% of those sequences being non-productive. The number of typed donors differed by locus: about 620-640 for A, B, C, DRB1 and DQB1; some 500 for DQA1; approximately 610 for DPA1; and around 450 for DPB1. The study profiled the T cell repertoires of 500 to 800 subjects by immunosequencing and related them to cytomegalovirus serostatus. To predict cytomegalovirus infection status, the study brought together high-throughput TCR immunosequencing, statistical association of individual TCRs with disease status, and machine learning. Genome-wide SNP genotypes for about 60% of the 666 donors were used in a later genetic analysis, which treated that subset as a discovery cohort. Approximately 300 gigabases of sequencing data and 80 million or so unique TCR sequences were included in an early release covering about 700 HLA-typed donors.

Library prep was done by the immunoSEQ multiplex PCR assay. For the multiplex PCR, a mixture combining 60 forward primers for TCR Vbeta segments and 13 reverse primers for TCR Jbeta segments was used. A multiplex PCR assay on genomic DNA amplified the CDR3 region of rearranged TCR beta genes. The Illumina HiSeq System was used to sequence the amplified TCR beta libraries as 87-base-pair reads. Per the original workflow: Across the 670 or so repertoires, a later analysis counted 80 million or so unique TCR beta chains, 9.5 million to 13 million of which were shared by at least two donors. To remove PCR and sequencing errors, raw reads were error-corrected and collapsed into unique sequences using a nearest-neighbor algorithm that merged closely related sequences. V, D and J gene segments were assigned by aligning CDR3 sequences to IMGT reference sequences. For a sequence to be retained, a match of at least six nucleotides to both a V gene segment and a J gene segment was required. Rearrangements were called productive when the CDR3 lacked stop codons and stayed in frame with V and J; all others were non-productive. Following IMGT convention, CDR3 was defined as the stretch from the second conserved V-encoded cysteine to the conserved J-encoded phenylalanine. Sequences without an unambiguous match to a single V gene segment were excluded from the earlier analysis of 450 to 650 of the donors. An earlier analysis of about 600 of the donors called V segments functional above 56.7% productive rearrangements and segregating when the between-donor standard deviation exceeded 5%. A statistical classification framework was built for diagnosing cytomegalovirus status from the catalog of TCR beta chain sequences. A later analysis assigned V and J genes by comparing TCR nucleotide sequences with IMGT/GENE-DB human TR gene sequences. Using the TCRdist pipeline, a later analysis assigned CDR3 sequences along with most-parsimonious VDJ recombination scenarios. In a later analysis, each TCR beta chain was defined by its CDR3 amino acid sequence together with its V-gene family, and reads lacking a unique V-gene family were excluded. A later analysis removed over 500 highly shared, low-generation-probability nucleotide sequences to deal with suspected cross-contamination and a sequencing artifact. In a later analysis, a clonal expansion index for each public chain was calculated from normalized within-repertoire ranks of inferred template counts. In a later analysis, generation probabilities were computed with a VDJ recombination model fitted to out-of-frame rearrangements, and the resulting probabilities were checked against IGoR. In a later analysis, TCR-TCR, TCR-HLA and TCR-CMV co-occurrence was scored with hypergeometric tests, and a repertoire-size bias correction was applied to TCR pairs. In a later analysis, false discovery rates were estimated by permuting HLA or CMV assignments 20 times. In a later analysis, co-occurring TCRs were grouped using DBSCAN, and TCRdist sequence similarity was added for clustering within HLA-allele-positive subsets. Repertoires with fewer than 30,000 or more than 120,000 public chains were left out of co-occurrence clustering, as were five repertoires with anomalous nucleotide sharing. TCRdb mirrors the immuneACCESS table, restricted to in-frame sequences. Some clones are absent from its copies; in checked studies, under half trace to an unresolved V gene, and the reason for the others is unknown. Clonal size and the V and J genes are those of that table, whereas D and trimming came from the DNA. Present in this sample are approximately 190,000 clones, more than 70% of which were seen just once. Approximately 1.6% of the sample belongs to the ten largest clones.

Worth noting for this clone: Its antigen remains undetermined. Per-nucleotide qualities are absent, and no much larger clonotype sits a single base away.

Results the study describes overall, beyond this receptor: Correlated functional status among segregating V segments might reflect linkage disequilibrium, but an unknown experimental factor could not be ruled out. When HLA alleles, especially DR and DQ, strongly co-occurred, attributing TCR associations to individual alleles was difficult. The sequencing pipeline was judged likely to have produced a cluster of highly shared sequence variants as a technical artifact. The authors suggested that the approach could potentially be generalized to other disease states and immunological phenotypes. A further reported finding was that TCR beta sequences accurately predicted the HLA-A and HLA-B alleles for most subjects in the first cohort. V-gene and J-gene trimming of TCR beta chains was associated with a missense DCLRE1C variant in a later genetic analysis, and the association was replicated in an independent cohort. Three of the identified cytomegalovirus-associated TCR beta chains were confirmed in vitro to be specific for cytomegalovirus antigens. In a later analysis, HLA-associated TCR beta chains showed more clonal expansion and lower generation probabilities than non-associated chains that were equally common. While some public TCRs were present in many individuals, most TCR sequences turned up only very rarely across donors. In this cohort, only TCR beta chains were sequenced, and detectable features were limited by the absence of alpha or paired-chain data. Specific HLA alleles were associated with 18,000 or so TCR beta sequences at a false discovery rate of 0.05 in a later analysis. For the cohort, immune exposure information was limited to CMV serostatus. Because counts were too low, roughly 17 rarely observed V segments, including chromosome 9 orphons, were left out of the earlier analysis of 500 to 750 of the donors. According to a later analysis, parvovirus B19, influenza, CMV and Epstein-Barr virus appeared linked to several top co-occurrence clusters. The classifier was reported to diagnose cytomegalovirus status with high specificity and sensitivity in both the original cohort and the validation cohort. In a later analysis, the rate of TCR association differed among HLA loci, with DRB1 alleles having the most associated TCRs and HLA-C alleles having the fewest. The study listed 150 to 200 TCR beta chains as associated with cytomegalovirus. Some IMGT-functional V segments, including TRBV6-2 and TRBV6-3, could not be distinguished by the 87-base-pair reads and were therefore excluded. Because HLA typing was unavailable for some donors at each locus, only the typed subset was used in association tests. Broadly in line with IMGT annotations, most TCR beta V segments showed up in productive rearrangements about 90% or about 30% of the time in an earlier analysis of around 600 of the donors. A later analysis found that most CMV-associated TCR beta chains appeared HLA-restricted, with HLA associations seemingly driven largely by CMV exposure. Roughly uniform sequencing depth across donors was assumed in presence/absence analyses, although this assumption may not hold. According to a later genetic analysis, donors in an Asian-associated ancestry cluster had fewer N-insertions in productive TCRs than the approximately 710-donor mean.

For CDR1 and CDR2, the germline V gene lists ENHRY and SYGVKD. For this chain, trimming is 3 bases at the V end and 10 bases at the J end, and the number of junction bases without a gene match is 0. From the cysteine through the phenylalanine, the CDR3 covers 11 amino acids. This entry keeps only the CDR3 DNA: 33 bases, framed from base 1. The cohort consisted of 650 to 700 healthy bone marrow donors. All cohort members were sampled while nominally healthy, although unrecorded immune exposures were likely present. The donor tested CMV seropositive and was one of the 289 seropositive cohort members. Each donor provided a peripheral blood sample, and peripheral blood mononuclear cells were used for TCR beta sequencing. Genomic DNA was extracted from the blood cell samples with the Qiagen DNeasy Blood Extraction Kit.

This clonotype was sampled from a man aged 35-49 years in good health and CMV-seropositive. What was sequenced was PBMCs. The V and J genes are TRBV10-3 and TRBJ2-1; TRBD2 lines up with 7 middle nucleotides. Here the CDR3 is given as CAISELAEQFF. At the DNA level, the sequence is TGTGCCATCAGTGAACTAGCGGAGCAGTTCTTC.